This TCR beta chain came from a study of Ad26.COV2.S vaccination and SARS-CoV-2 variants (dated by TCRdb to the early 2020s). Concerning the study at large: Vaccine-arm donors were drawn from COV1001, a multicentre, randomized, double-blind, placebo-controlled phase I-IIa trial of Ad26.COV2.S in healthy adults. Dosing of Ad26.COV2.S was intramuscular, at either 5x10^10 or 1x10^11 viral particles, delivered as one shot or as two shots spaced 56 days apart. The TCR-sequenced set comprised about 32 samples: around 20 Ad26.COV2.S vaccine recipients, 5 placebo recipients and 8 SARS-CoV-2 convalescent individuals. The specificity and breadth of SARS-CoV-2-reactive T cell receptors after Ad26.COV2.S vaccination were assessed by TCRbeta repertoire sequencing. Trial participants were randomized into five groups of five: low-dose or high-dose Ad26.COV2.S given once or twice, or placebo on both occasions. Blinding of investigators to trial group allocation was maintained during experiments and outcome assessment.

Broader findings and caveats from the paper: After vaccination, substantial breadth of spike-specific CD8+ and CD4+ T cell responses was reported. Comparable non-spike TCR breadth was observed between vaccine and placebo recipients, consistent with only spike being contained in the vaccine. Ad26.COV2.S recipients had higher spike-specific TCR breadth than placebo recipients (P = 0.0014). The study lacked the statistical power to compare responses across vaccine doses or regimens. According to the authors, total T cell responses may have been underestimated by the TCR breadth and depth analyses.

The treatment or condition label for this specimen denotes: some 20 received Ad26.COV2.S at low or high dose, single or two shots; 5 received placebo; per-sample allocation not given. For vaccine and placebo recipients, repertoires were sequenced using samples collected on day 63 after the first injection. In Cohort 1b, about two dozen adults aged 18-55 years were enrolled at a single site in Boston, USA, between 29 July and 7 August 2020. Ad26.COV2.S was a replication-incompetent adenovirus type 26 vector that expressed a prefusion-stabilized SARS-CoV-2 spike protein derived from the original Wuhan strain. V sheds 0 bases and J sheds 6 bases, leaving 8 bases between their ends. CDR1 and CDR2, per the germline V gene (reference sequence), are MNHNY and SVGAGI. Reading from cysteine to phenylalanine, the CDR3 counts 13 amino acids. CDR3 DNA is the only sequence kept; it has 39 bases, read in frame from the first base.

TCRbeta CDR3 regions were sequenced with the immunoSEQ Assay. After extraction, genomic DNA underwent amplification by bias-controlled multiplex PCR, followed by high-throughput sequencing. Per the source publication's procedure: To quantify the absolute abundance of each unique TCRbeta CDR3 region, sequences were collapsed and filtered. Usable DNA was measured by amplifying reference genes present in all nucleated cells, and TCRbeta template counts were normalized to that usable DNA to estimate T cell fraction. Repertoire TCRs were annotated as SARS-CoV-2-specific by exact matching of V gene, CDR3 amino acid sequence and J gene to a known reactive TCR set. The reference SARS-CoV-2 TCR set came from MIRA and was filtered for enrichment in COVID-19-positive ImmuneCODE repertoires, removing public or cross-reactive TCRs. Drawing on the MIRA antigens, annotated TCRs were analysed further at the level of specific ORF or position within ORF. Breadth was defined as annotated unique rearrangements over total unique productive rearrangements; depth was the summed frequency of those rearrangements. Two-sided Wilcoxon rank-sum tests were used to compare TCR breadth between groups. TCRdb's version of the immuneACCESS table is confined to in-frame rearrangements and falls short of the full clone set. An unresolved V gene accounts for under half of the shortfall where checked; the remainder is of unknown origin. V, J and clone size are those of that table, while D and trimming were read from the DNA. The table for this sample lists about 420,000 clones; approximately 87% of them were counted only once. The top ten hold 3.6% of the sample.

As regards this clone: The clone's antigen remains unknown. No qualities accompany the bases; no much larger clone lies one base away.

The rearrangement joined TRBV6-6 to TRBJ1-2, and TRBD1 may be the D gene, going by 5 matching bases. This clonotype was obtained from a person aged 18 to 65 who received the Ad26.COV2.S COVID-19 vaccine or a placebo. The sequenced sample was peripheral blood, obtained in a trial of Ad26.COV2.S vaccine versus placebo. For the CDR3, the sequence is CASSYSGEDGYTF. The bases are TGTGCCAGCAGTTACTCGGGGGAGGATGGCTACACCTTC.